Each of the 26 T cell receptor beta chains below was sequenced from the same sample in a study of CD8+CD57+ T cells in acquired aplastic anemia. For CDR3 and TCR beta VDJ profiling, genomic DNA was the template used. A single record per CDR3 protein comes from TCRdb applying MiXCR to the reads. The repertoire has about 400,000 distinct CDR3 sequences, roughly 68% of them found once; the top ten carry 3% to 5%. Sequencing was carried out using sorted CD4+, CD8+, or CD8+CD57+ T cells (not recorded which) from PBMCs. The receptors were gathered from a human donor in good health, serving as a control.

The genes are TRBV5-1 and TRBJ1-4; D is undetermined. The CDR3 is 15 amino acids. The V and J ends lost 3 bases and 5 bases respectively, with 14 bases between them. The germline gives CDR1 SGHRS, CDR2 YFSETQ. In DNA form, the CDR3 reads TGCGCCAGCAGCTACTTCCTGGTGGCGAATGAAAAACTGTTTTTT. It is translated as CASSYFLVANEKLFF.

The chain carries TRBV29-1 and TRBJ2-3; a possible D gene is TRBD2 (5 bases). Trimming cost V 3 bases and J 11 bases, with 12 bases left between them. The CDR3 extends over 11 amino acids. The germline V gene encodes CDR1 SQVTM and CDR2 ANQGSEA. The CDR3 here is CSVDGQAGQYF. In DNA form, the CDR3 reads TGCAGCGTTGACGGTCAGGCGGGGCAGTATTTT.

The table lists this clonotype with a few counts. The chain couples TRBV5-8 to TRBJ1-4; D remains unclear. The CDR3 has 14 amino acids. Trimming shortened V by 0 bases and J by 3 bases, and 6 bases separated the two germline ends. The germline gives CDR1 SGHTS, CDR2 YDEGEE. The CDR3 loop reads CASSLGLPNEKLFF. CDR3 sequence (DNA): TGTGCCAGCAGCTTGGGGCTCCCTAATGAAAAACTGTTTTTT.

As for this clonotype: The germline gene is not matched at one end of the junction; a read error may be the cause. The V call is TRBV10-3, the J call TRBJ2-7, with D uncertain. The germline V gene has CDR1 ENHRY and CDR2 SYGVKD. The CDR3 consists of 14 residues. In DNA, the CDR3 is TGTGCCATCAGTGAGAGGACGAGTACCTACGAGCAGTGCTTC. Amino acids: CAISERTSTYEQCF.

As for this clonotype: In this CDR3 the conserved last residue, phenylalanine or tryptophan, is missing, so a read error is likely. No DNA is shown, since the ends of the CDR3 on it are uncertain; the CDR3 is the one TCRdb lists. V and J are TRBV7-6 and TRBJ1-6. Germline loops: CDR1 SGHVS, CDR2 FNYEAQ. The CDR3 has 14 residues if both end residues are counted. The CDR3 spells CASSVTGRAEAHEH.

The J gene is TRBJ1-6, the V gene TRBV3-2. TRBV3-2 is listed as a pseudogene. This CDR3 contains 15 residues. The CDR3, as DNA: TGTGCCAGCAGTGAAGGCCAGAGGGTTTCGTCACCCCTCCACTTT. Translated, it gives CASSEGQRVSSPLHF.

The chain links TRBV5-1 to TRBJ1-3; no reliable D call. This CDR3 has 12 amino acids. The V gene lost 8 bases and the J gene lost 16 bases, with 22 bases spanning the gap. Germline V gene data show CDR1 as SGHRS and CDR2 as YFSETQ. The DNA of the CDR3 is TGCGCCAGTTCACCTTCGGCATACCAAGAGTATTTT. Its protein is CASSPSAYQEYF.

The J gene is TRBJ1-6, the V gene TRBV2; D perhaps matches TRBD1 (5 bases). Trimming cost V 4 bases and J 14 bases, with 12 bases left between them. This CDR3 is 12 amino acids long. The germline gives CDR1 SNHLY, CDR2 FYNNEI. The CDR3 loop is CASSVVRDALHF. In nucleotides, the CDR3 is TGTGCCAGCAGTGTGGTTCGGGACGCCCTCCACTTT. Variable domain in full (rest from reference TRBV2 and TRBJ1-6): EPEVTQTPSHQVTQMGQEVILRCVPISNHLYFYWYRQILGQKVEFLVSFYNNEISEKSEIFDDQFSVERPDGSNFTLKIRSTKLEDSAMYFCASSVVRDALHFGNGTRLTVT.

Regarding this clonotype: This could be a read error, since a much larger clone is one nucleotide away. The J gene is TRBJ2-5, the V gene TRBV12-3 or TRBV12-4; 8 bases fit TRBD2. The CDR3 length is 16 residues. V dropped 6 bases and J dropped 1; count of bases not matched to a gene: 10. DNA for the CDR3: TGTGCCAGCAGGCCGGGGGGGCTGGGGGCCCAAGAGACCCAGTACTTC. As protein: CASRPGGLGAQETQYF.

Ten or more counts support this clonotype. This chain links TRBV19 with TRBJ2-7; D gene unclear. V was shortened by 2 bases and J by 4 bases, with 12 bases between the two germline ends. The CDR3 spans 14 residues. Germline V gene data show CDR1 as LNHDA and CDR2 as SQIVND (reference sequence). The CDR3 here is CASSIISGRYEQYF. DNA for the CDR3: TGTGCCAGTAGTATAATATCCGGGCGGTACGAGCAGTACTTC. The whole variable domain, remainder taken from reference TRBV19 and TRBJ2-7, is DGGITQSPKYLFRKEGQNVTLSCEQNLNHDAMYWYRQDPGQGLRLIYYSQIVNDFQKGDIAEGYSVSREKKESFPLTVTSAQKNPTAFYLCASSIISGRYEQYFGPGTRLTVT.

About this clonotype: The junction differs from germline at one of its ends, possibly a read error. The chain uses TRBV7-2 and TRBJ1-2; D is unresolved. Germline loops: CDR1 SGHTA, CDR2 FQGNSA. This CDR3 is 12 amino acids long. The CDR3 protein is CASSVGFYSYTF. As DNA, the CDR3 is TGTGCTAGCAGTGTAGGGTTCTATAGCTACACCTTC.

This chain links TRBV5-6 with TRBJ2-7, with a possible D match to TRBD2 (6 bases). The V end was cut by 2 bases, the J end by 5 bases, with 14 bases between. The germline gives CDR1 SGHDT, CDR2 YYEEEE. The CDR3 is made up of 14 amino acids. As DNA, the CDR3 is TGTGCCAGCAGCTTTCTAGCGATATCTGACGAGCAGTACTTC. Residues: CASSFLAISDEQYF.

Note on this clonotype: The conserved phenylalanine or tryptophan is not found at the CDR3 terminus, so this likely reflects a read error. The DNA is omitted, as the CDR3 cannot be located on it reliably, and the CDR3 follows TCRdb's listing. This chain connects TRBV19 to TRBJ1-3; the table names TRBD1, a call not compared with the DNA. The CDR3 totals 16 residues, both ends included. CDR1 is LNHDA and CDR2 is SQIVND in the germline V gene (reference sequence). The CDR3 sequence is CASSSDRTWFQHFGDV.

A remark on this clonotype: Since the CDR3 does not end with the conserved phenylalanine or tryptophan, this likely comes from a read error. The limits of the CDR3 on the DNA are not certain, so only TCRdb's listed CDR3 is given. This chain connects TRBV7-3 to TRBJ2-1; the table's D gene call, TRBD1, was not cross checked with the DNA. The CDR3 extends over 13 residues, inclusive of both ends. From germline, CDR1 is SGHTA and CDR2 FQGTGA. CDR3 in amino acids: CASSSVLTRGRSH.

For this clonotype: At one of its ends the junction is not consistent with the germline gene, which may arise from a read error. The gene calls are TRBV24-1 and TRBJ1-2; no reliable D call. Per germline, CDR1 KGHDR and CDR2 SFDVKD. This CDR3 contains 14 residues. The CDR3 spells CASSEHRNPNGDIF. The CDR3 bases are TGTGCCAGCAGTGAACATAGGAATCCCAATGGCGACATCTTT.

The V call is TRBV7-9, the J call TRBJ1-1; 7 positions agree with TRBD1. V shed 2 bases, J shed 5 bases, and the junction held 5 bases outside the gene matches. This CDR3 comprises 14 residues. Germline V gene lookup returns CDR1 SEHNR and CDR2 FQNEAQ (reference sequence). The CDR3 sequence: CASSLQGDWTEAFF. CDR3 in DNA: TGTGCCAGCAGCTTACAGGGGGATTGGACTGAAGCTTTCTTT.

V usage is TRBV2 and J usage is TRBJ1-4; no firm D call. Trimming removed 6 bases from V and 4 bases from J, with 12 bases in between. The CDR3 sequence is 14 residues long. Germline-derived CDR1 and CDR2 are SNHLY and FYNNEI. CDR3 residues: CASSLSRDNEKLFF. The CDR3 bases are TGTGCCAGCAGCTTAAGCAGAGATAATGAAAAACTGTTTTTT.

The sample holds a few counts of this clonotype. The CDR3 loop is CASSGNGQGVSYEQYF. The CDR3 nucleotides read TGTGCCAGCAGCGGTAACGGACAGGGGGTCTCCTACGAGCAGTACTTC. V gene TRBV9 combines with J gene TRBJ2-7; 10 bases are a match to TRBD1. The germline V gene encodes CDR1 SGDLS and CDR2 YYNGEE. Trimming cost V 3 bases and J 0 bases; bases outside gene matches: 6. This CDR3 contains 16 residues.

Comments on this clonotype: At one of its ends the junction is not consistent with the germline gene, which may arise from a read error. The chain has TRBV7-2 and TRBJ1-6; D perhaps matches TRBD1 (6 bases). The CDR3 totals 14 residues. Germline CDR1 and CDR2: SGHTA and FQGNSA. The CDR3: CASRDPRGNSPALF. The CDR3 DNA follows: TGCGCCAGCAGGGACCCTAGGGGGAATTCACCCGCCCTCTTT.

Details on this clonotype: Sequence at one end of the junction differs from germline and may be a read error. The V and J genes are TRBV7-9 and TRBJ1-2; no reliable D call. The CDR3 contains 13 residues. Germline V lookup: CDR1 SEHNR, CDR2 FQNEAQ (reference sequence). The CDR3 spells CASSSTSDHPYTF. The CDR3 DNA reads TGTGCCAGCAGCTCGACATCGGATCACCCCTACACTTTC. The variable domain in full, with the rest retrieved from reference TRBV7-9 and TRBJ1-2, is DTGVSQNPRHKITKRGQNVTFRCDPISEHNRLYWYRQTLGQGPEFLTYFQNEAQLEKSRLLSDRFSAERPKGSFSTLEIQRTEQGDSAMYLCASSSTSDHPYTFGSGTRLTVV.

This clonotype was recorded only once. One end of the junction varies from germline; a read error may be responsible. CDR3 loop: CASSAACNTEAYF. In DNA, the CDR3 is TGTGCCAGCAGCGCAGCGTGCAACACTGAAGCTTACTTT. The chain joins TRBV9 to TRBJ1-3; D is ambiguous. This CDR3 has 13 amino acids. Germline CDR1 and CDR2: SGDLS and YYNGEE. The variable domain in full, completed from reference TRBV9 and TRBJ1-3, reads DSGVTQTPKHLITATGQRVTLRCSPRSGDLSVYWYQQSLDQGLQFLIQYYNGEERAKGNILERFSAQQFPDLHSELNLSSLELGDSALYFCASSAACNTEAYFGEGSWLTVV.

This clonotype was counted many times. The rearrangement links TRBV11-1 to TRBJ2-3, with 10 bases aligning to TRBD2. J lost 3 bases, V lost 5 bases, and 5 bases had no gene match. The germline gives CDR1 SGHAT, CDR2 FQDESV (reference sequence). The CDR3 is made up of 15 amino acids. In nucleotides, the CDR3 is TGTGCCAGCAGCACCTCTAGCGGGGGAACAGATACGCAGTATTTT. Encoded protein: CASSTSSGGTDTQYF.

This clonotype showed up many times. V usage is TRBV12-3 or TRBV12-4 and J usage is TRBJ1-6; maybe TRBD1 (6 bases). The V gene lost 7 bases and the J gene lost 5 bases, with 12 bases spanning the gap. The CDR3 covers 14 residues. Here the CDR3 reads CASKATGDNSPLHF. CDR3 coding DNA: TGTGCCAGCAAAGCGACAGGCGATAATTCACCCCTCCACTTT.

On this clonotype itself: The conserved phenylalanine or tryptophan is not found at the CDR3 terminus, so this likely reflects a read error. The DNA is left out, because the CDR3 cannot be placed on it with certainty; the CDR3 is given as TCRdb lists it. The chain has TRBV2 and TRBJ2-1. Ends included, the CDR3 has 12 residues. CDR1 and CDR2 from the germline V gene are SNHLY and FYNNEI. CDR3: CASSRVTDEQSY.

Note on this clonotype: The conserved final phenylalanine or tryptophan is absent from the CDR3, which likely points to a read error. This chain joins TRBV15 and TRBJ1-4; no definite D call. V lost 0 bases and J lost 9, with 11 bases in between. The CDR3 runs to 14 residues. Germline V lookup: CDR1 LNHNV, CDR2 YYDKDF (reference sequence). The CDR3 DNA reads TGTGCCACCAGCAGAGATCCTAACGACAAAAAACTGTTTTGT. Amino acid sequence: CATSRDPNDKKLFC.

The V and J genes are TRBV7-9 and TRBJ2-5; D remains unclear. The CDR3 totals 15 residues. Trimming left V 6 bases short and J 13 bases short, with 27 bases between. The V gene's germline CDR1 is SEHNR and CDR2 FQNEAQ (reference sequence). The CDR3 region is CASRPVGGEQYIGYF. CDR3 DNA sequence: TGTGCCAGCAGACCAGTGGGCGGCGAACAGTACATCGGGTACTTC.